The 7 T cell receptor beta chains listed next were all sequenced from one sample in a study of T cell repertoires in cytomegalovirus infection (dated by TCRdb to between 2018 and 2021). Sequenced using an Illumina HiSeq 1500. TCRdb's own reprocessing of the public reads used fastp at Q25 and MiXCR and kept productive beta chains. Identical CDR3 proteins give one entry, which carries the most common genes and DNA. The sample profile shows about 340,000 distinct CDR3 sequences; about 29% of them were found once. The ten biggest clones cover around 20% of the sample. No antigens are known for them. The meaning of the sample's treatment or condition label: in vitro stimulation with specific CMV peptide epitopes to enrich CMV-specific T cells. Sequenced here: cultured PBMCs, sampled from culture after CMV antigen stimulation. Every receptor here comes from a human donor in good health (CMV status not recorded). Some clones in this sample may be carry-over from other donors' samples.

The J gene is TRBJ2-2, the V gene TRBV18; possible D gene TRBD1, 5 bases. Germline V CDR1 and CDR2: KGHSH, LQKENI. V dropped 5 bases and J dropped 6 bases, with 13 bases sitting between them. The CDR3 is 14 amino acids. CDR3 residues: CASSIREGSGELFF. The CDR3 DNA reads as TGTGCCAGCTCAATCAGGGAAGGATCCGGGGAGCTGTTTTTT.

J is TRBJ2-1 and V is TRBV7-2; 10 bases line up with TRBD2. V lost 11 bases to trimming and J lost 3 bases; unmatched junction nucleotides: 7. The CDR3 is 14 amino acids. Germline V gives CDR1 SGHTA, CDR2 FQGNSA. CDR3 protein: CAHSLAGGYNEQFF. The CDR3 region has the DNA TGTGCCCACAGCTTAGCGGGGGGCTACAATGAGCAGTTCTTC. The variable domain in full, with the rest retrieved from reference TRBV7-2 and TRBJ2-1, is GAGVSQSPSNKVTEKGKDVELRCDPISGHTALYWYRQSLGQGLEFLIYFQGNSAPDKSGLPSDRFSAERTGGSVSTLTIQRTQQEDSAVYLCAHSLAGGYNEQFFGPGTRLTVL.

This clonotype was counted a few times. The chain has TRBV24-1 and TRBJ2-4, with 12 bases matching TRBD1. Germline CDR1 and CDR2: KGHDR and SFDVKD. The CDR3 covers 14 residues. The V and J ends lost 9 bases and 9 bases, in that order; junction bases with no gene match: 8. CDR3 region: CATAGTGGRGIQYF. The CDR3 DNA follows: TGTGCCACCGCCGGGACAGGGGGCCGTGGCATTCAGTACTTC.

The chain uses TRBV12-3 or TRBV12-4 and TRBJ2-1; 10 nucleotides agree with TRBD2. This CDR3 has 15 residues. Germline trimming cut 3 bases from V and 7 bases from J; bases unmatched to any gene: 6. CDR3 sequence reads: CASSFSSGRVNEQFF. Here the CDR3 DNA reads TGTGCCAGCAGTTTTTCTAGCGGGAGAGTAAATGAGCAGTTCTTC.

This clonotype was picked up a small number of times. V and J are TRBV12-3 or TRBV12-4 and TRBJ1-3; 7 bases align to TRBD1. The CDR3 is 14 amino acids. V dropped 5 bases and J dropped 2; count of bases not matched to a gene: 3. This CDR3 reads CASSRQGTGNTIYF. CDR3 DNA: TGTGCCAGCAGTCGACAGGGAACTGGAAACACCATATATTTT.

CDR3 sequence: CASSSIRYEQYF. The CDR3 DNA reads TGTGCCAGCAGTTCGATACGGTACGAGCAGTACTTC. The rearrangement joins TRBV6-2 or TRBV6-3 to TRBJ2-7; D uncertain. V was cut by 4 bases and J by 4 bases, with 8 bases left in between. Germline CDR1 is MNHEY and CDR2 is SVGEGT. The CDR3 is made up of 12 amino acids.

The J gene is TRBJ1-1, the V gene TRBV10-3; D gene uncertain. The germline CDR1 and CDR2 sequences are ENHRY and SYGVKD. Deletions cut 5 bases from V and 1 base from J, with 14 bases between. This CDR3 has 15 residues. The CDR3 nucleotides read TGTGCCATCAGTCCCCGGGGAGGACCGAACACTGAAGCTTTCTTT. Translating gives CAISPRGGPNTEAFF.